A selection of T cell receptor beta chains follows, all from one sample in a study of post-analysis software for immune sequencing data. TCRdb fed the PCR reads into MiXCR, producing one record per CDR3 protein. The sample has about 820,000 distinct CDR3 sequences, 53% seen once. The sample taken for sequencing was blood. These receptors were collected from a girl between 10 and 17 years old with multiple sclerosis. Both conserved end residues are part of each CDR3. Each record gives: CDR3 DNA, CDR3 protein, V gene, D gene, clone size, J gene. The D gene is left open where the match is weak. Some rows mark clone size as missing; the rest say once, few, many or name a class of expanded clone.

CDR3nt: TGCAGCGTTAGGGTAGTCAACACTGAAGCTTTCTTT
CDR3aa: CSVRVVNTEAFF
v_gene: TRBV29-1
d_gene: NA
abundance: NA
j_gene: TRBJ1-1

CDR3nt: TGTGCCAGCACCGACAGGGAACACACCGGGGAGCTGTTTTTT
CDR3aa: CASTDREHTGELFF
v_gene: TRBV12-3/TRBV12-4
d_gene: TRBD1
abundance: NA
j_gene: TRBJ2-2

CDR3nt: TGTGCCAGCTCACCAATCGTAGGCAGCTACAATGAGCAGTTCTTC
CDR3aa: CASSPIVGSYNEQFF
v_gene: TRBV18
d_gene: NA
abundance: NA
j_gene: TRBJ2-1

CDR3nt: TGTGCCAGCAGCCAAGGCGTGGGCTTAGCCGTCAATGAGCAGTACTTC
CDR3aa: CASSQGVGLAVNEQYF
v_gene: TRBV3-1
d_gene: NA
abundance: NA
j_gene: TRBJ2-7

CDR3nt: TGTGCCAGCAGTTACGACAGCTCTGGGGCCAACGTCCTGACTTTC
CDR3aa: CASSYDSSGANVLTF
v_gene: TRBV6-5
d_gene: NA
abundance: NA
j_gene: TRBJ2-6

CDR3nt: TGCGCCAGCAGAGCCGGACAGGGGGCGCAGGTGAACACTGAAGCTTTCTTT
CDR3aa: CASRAGQGAQVNTEAFF
v_gene: TRBV5-1
d_gene: TRBD1
abundance: once
j_gene: TRBJ1-1

CDR3nt: TGCAGTGCTGGCAGAGGTAGAGGCAATGAGCAGTTCTTC
CDR3aa: CSAGRGRGNEQFF
v_gene: TRBV20-1
d_gene: NA
abundance: NA
j_gene: TRBJ2-1

CDR3nt: TGTGCCAGCAGTTTTAGAGGCGGGAGCGAGCAGTACTTC
CDR3aa: CASSFRGGSEQYF
v_gene: TRBV27
d_gene: TRBD2
abundance: NA
j_gene: TRBJ2-7

CDR3nt: TGCGCCAGCGGGGGAAGGGGGCGGTTGAACACTGAAGCTTTCTTT
CDR3aa: CASGGRGRLNTEAFF
v_gene: TRBV2
d_gene: TRBD1
abundance: NA
j_gene: TRBJ1-1

CDR3nt: TGCAGCGTTGAAGATCAACTAGCGGAGTACAATGAGCAGTTCTTC
CDR3aa: CSVEDQLAEYNEQFF
v_gene: TRBV29-1
d_gene: TRBD2
abundance: NA
j_gene: TRBJ2-1

CDR3nt: TGCGCCAGCAGCTTGGGTTCCGGACTAGGTCTTTACAATGAGCAGTTCTTC
CDR3aa: CASSLGSGLGLYNEQFF
v_gene: TRBV5-1
d_gene: TRBD2
abundance: NA
j_gene: TRBJ2-1

CDR3nt: TGTGCCAGCAGCCATCAACTAGCGGGAGGGCCCCACGAGCAGTACTTC
CDR3aa: CASSHQLAGGPHEQYF
v_gene: TRBV7-9
d_gene: TRBD2
abundance: once
j_gene: TRBJ2-7

CDR3nt: TGTGCCAGCAGAAGTAGGGGGCTCACTGAAGCTTTCTTT
CDR3aa: CASRSRGLTEAFF
v_gene: TRBV2
d_gene: TRBD1
abundance: NA
j_gene: TRBJ1-1

CDR3nt: TGCGCCAGCAGCTTGACACTGACAGGGGCGTACCAAGAGACCCAGTACTTC
CDR3aa: CASSLTLTGAYQETQYF
v_gene: TRBV5-1
d_gene: TRBD1
abundance: NA
j_gene: TRBJ2-5

CDR3nt: TGTGCCAGCAGCCCCGAGGCATTCTCCTACAATGAGCAGTTCTTC
CDR3aa: CASSPEAFSYNEQFF
v_gene: TRBV9
d_gene: NA
abundance: NA
j_gene: TRBJ2-1

CDR3nt: TGTGCCAGCAGCCCTCAAACCTACGAGCAGTACTTC
CDR3aa: CASSPQTYEQYF
v_gene: TRBV11-1
d_gene: NA
abundance: NA
j_gene: TRBJ2-7

CDR3nt: TGTGCCAGCAGCCAATGGGGCTACAATGAGCAGTTCTTC
CDR3aa: CASSQWGYNEQFF
v_gene: TRBV3-1
d_gene: NA
abundance: few
j_gene: TRBJ2-1

CDR3nt: TGTGCCAGCAGCTCAAACCGATTCTTCTCCTACAATGAGCAGTTCTTC
CDR3aa: CASSSNRFFSYNEQFF
v_gene: TRBV11-1
d_gene: NA
abundance: NA
j_gene: TRBJ2-1

CDR3nt: TGCAGTGCTAGAGGGGTAGTGGTGGGGGTCACAGATACGCAGTATTTT
CDR3aa: CSARGVVVGVTDTQYF
v_gene: TRBV20-1
d_gene: NA
abundance: NA
j_gene: TRBJ2-3

CDR3nt: TGCAGTGCAACCTACCTTAGCGGGAGGGAGCAGGAGACCCAGTACTTC
CDR3aa: CSATYLSGREQETQYF
v_gene: TRBV20-1
d_gene: TRBD2
abundance: NA
j_gene: TRBJ2-5

CDR3nt: TGCGCCAGCAGCTTGGATGGTTCGGGAGTCTACAATGAGCAGTTCTTC
CDR3aa: CASSLDGSGVYNEQFF
v_gene: TRBV5-1
d_gene: NA
abundance: NA
j_gene: TRBJ2-1

CDR3nt: TGTGCCAGCAGTTACTCGACGGGTGGGGCGGTTGGCTACACCTTC
CDR3aa: CASSYSTGGAVGYTF
v_gene: TRBV6-6
d_gene: NA
abundance: NA
j_gene: TRBJ1-2

CDR3nt: TGTGCCAGCAGTGAAGCCGGACAGAATGGCTACACCTTC
CDR3aa: CASSEAGQNGYTF
v_gene: TRBV6-1
d_gene: NA
abundance: NA
j_gene: TRBJ1-2

CDR3nt: TGTGCCATCACAGTGGGACCCTCCCCTAGCACAGATACGCAGTATTTT
CDR3aa: CAITVGPSPSTDTQYF
v_gene: TRBV10-3
d_gene: NA
abundance: few
j_gene: TRBJ2-3

CDR3nt: TGTGCCAGCTCGTCCTCGGCGCACTCCTACGAGCAGTACTTC
CDR3aa: CASSSSAHSYEQYF
v_gene: TRBV18
d_gene: NA
abundance: NA
j_gene: TRBJ2-7

CDR3nt: TGCAGTGCCCAGACCGGGATTAGCTACGAGCAGTACTTC
CDR3aa: CSAQTGISYEQYF
v_gene: TRBV20-1
d_gene: NA
abundance: NA
j_gene: TRBJ2-7

CDR3nt: TGCGCCAGCAGTTCATCAGGGCTCACCACAGATACGCAGTATTTT
CDR3aa: CASSSSGLTTDTQYF
v_gene: TRBV5-1
d_gene: NA
abundance: few
j_gene: TRBJ2-3

CDR3nt: TGCAGTGCGCCAACTAGCGCCTCGGGGTACAATGAGCAGTTCTTC
CDR3aa: CSAPTSASGYNEQFF
v_gene: TRBV20-1
d_gene: TRBD2
abundance: NA
j_gene: TRBJ2-1

CDR3nt: TGTGCCAGCAGCACCTCCAGGGGTAGCGAGCAGTACTTC
CDR3aa: CASSTSRGSEQYF
v_gene: TRBV7-6
d_gene: NA
abundance: NA
j_gene: TRBJ2-7

CDR3nt: TGTGCCATCAGTGAGTCCGGCAGACAAAACTATGGCTACACCTTC
CDR3aa: CAISESGRQNYGYTF
v_gene: TRBV10-3
d_gene: NA
abundance: NA
j_gene: TRBJ1-2

CDR3nt: TGCGCCAGCAGCTTGGAGGGACAGAAAGCAGGGACCCAGTACTTC
CDR3aa: CASSLEGQKAGTQYF
v_gene: TRBV5-1
d_gene: TRBD1
abundance: NA
j_gene: TRBJ2-5

CDR3nt: TGTGCCAGCAGCCGCCCGAGGGGGTACGAGCAGTACTTC
CDR3aa: CASSRPRGYEQYF
v_gene: TRBV3-1
d_gene: NA
abundance: NA
j_gene: TRBJ2-7

CDR3nt: TGCGCCAGCAGCCCGGCGGGACAGCAGAACACTGAAGCTTTCTTT
CDR3aa: CASSPAGQQNTEAFF
v_gene: TRBV5-1
d_gene: TRBD1
abundance: NA
j_gene: TRBJ1-1

CDR3nt: TGTGCCAGCAGACTAGCGGGAAGCAATGAGCAGTTCTTC
CDR3aa: CASRLAGSNEQFF
v_gene: TRBV7-9
d_gene: TRBD2
abundance: NA
j_gene: TRBJ2-1

CDR3nt: TGTGCCAGCAGCGTCGGACAGGGTGGCAGCACAGATACGCAGTATTTT
CDR3aa: CASSVGQGGSTDTQYF
v_gene: TRBV2
d_gene: TRBD1
abundance: few
j_gene: TRBJ2-3

CDR3nt: TGTGCCATCAGTTCTTTTTTAGCGGGAGAGGCGAAGGATACGCAGTATTTT
CDR3aa: CAISSFLAGEAKDTQYF
v_gene: TRBV10-3
d_gene: TRBD2
abundance: once
j_gene: TRBJ2-3